A single sample is the source of the 5 T cell receptor beta chains below, sequenced in a study of blood T cell repertoires in COVID-19 (dated by TCRdb to 2018 to 2021). Library preparation used the immunoSEQ multiplex PCR assay. Drawn from immuneACCESS, this table holds only the in-frame rearrangements with V and J called that TCRdb kept. Clones are partly lost; checked studies trace under half to an unresolved V gene and leave the rest unexplained. The sample table shows about 84,000 clones, and nearly 95% are seen once. The ten largest account for around 4.2% of the sample. What was sequenced was peripheral blood. The source is a human donor with active COVID-19. The donor label of this sample is uncertain.

The chain links TRBV28 to TRBJ1-2; D possibly corresponds to TRBD1 (6 bases). The CDR3 extends over 14 amino acids. CDR1 and CDR2 (germline): MDHEN, SYDVKM. Trimming shortened V by 5 bases and J by 5 bases, and 15 bases separated the two germline ends. In nucleotides, the CDR3 is TGTGCCAGCAGTCGAACAGGGACGCTATATGGCTACACCTTC. Protein: CASSRTGTLYGYTF.

This chain's CDR3 is CASSPRTVGGTEAFF. For the CDR3, the DNA is TGTGCCAGCAGTCCGAGGACGGTGGGGGGCACTGAAGCTTTCTTT. V and J are TRBV27 and TRBJ1-1, with D possibly matching TRBD1 (5 bases). V lost 5 bases, J lost 4 bases, and 17 bases lay in between. The CDR3 is made up of 15 amino acids. CDR1 and CDR2 from the germline V gene are MNHEY and SMNVEV (reference sequence).

The V gene is TRBV7-9, the J gene TRBJ2-7; tentatively, D is TRBD1 (7 bases). Germline lookup yields CDR1 SEHNR and CDR2 FQNEAQ (reference sequence). Trimming pared 5 bases from V and 2 bases from J, leaving 19 bases between. This CDR3 comprises 16 residues. The CDR3 reads CASSRYPRDSTYEQYF. CDR3 nucleotides: TGTGCCAGCAGCCGTTATCCGCGGGACAGTACCTACGAGCAGTACTTC.

This chain links TRBV19 with TRBJ2-7, with TRBD1 matching over 11 bases. The CDR3 is 14 amino acids. The junction had 4 bases not matched to a gene; V was cut back by 5 bases and J by 4 bases. Germline-derived CDR1 and CDR2 are LNHDA and SQIVND (reference sequence). The CDR3 spells CASSPDRGRYEQYF. In DNA, the CDR3 is TGTGCCAGTAGTCCGGACAGGGGGCGTTACGAGCAGTACTTC.

V usage is TRBV19 and J usage is TRBJ2-7, with 8 bases identical to TRBD1. The CDR3 covers 15 residues. J gave up 6 bases and V 5 bases, and 12 bases lay outside the gene matches. Germline assignment: CDR1 LNHDA and CDR2 SQIVND (reference sequence). The CDR3 reads CASSAANRGTGEQYF. The CDR3 DNA reads as TGTGCCAGTAGTGCGGCTAACAGGGGGACGGGCGAGCAGTACTTC. The whole variable domain, remainder taken from reference TRBV19 and TRBJ2-7, is DGGITQSPKYLFRKEGQNVTLSCEQNLNHDAMYWYRQDPGQGLRLIYYSQIVNDFQKGDIAEGYSVSREKKESFPLTVTSAQKNPTAFYLCASSAANRGTGEQYFGPGTRLTVT.